The present T cell receptor beta chain was sequenced within a study of early T cells in non-severe SARS-CoV-2 infection. V was shortened by 0 bases and J by 0 bases, with 10 bases between the two germline ends. The length of the CDR3 is 17 residues. Germline V gives CDR1 SGHRS, CDR2 YFSETQ. There are many counts of this clonotype. TCRdb fed the 5' RACE reads into MiXCR, producing one record per CDR3 protein. Among roughly 26,000 distinct CDR3 sequences, approximately 5.1% were seen once, and the ten largest hold less than 4%. The V call is TRBV5-1, the J call TRBJ2-6, with D perhaps given as TRBD1 or TRBD2 (6 bases each). The sequenced sample was whole blood. The TCR comes from an adult who was a healthcare worker with PCR-confirmed SARS-CoV-2 infection or an uninfected control (not recorded which). Written as DNA, the CDR3 is TGCGCCAGCAGCTTGGCGGGGGCTATCTCTGGGGCCAACGTCCTGACTTTC. Its translation: CASSLAGAISGANVLTF.